The 8 T cell receptor beta chains in this list originate from one sample, sequenced in a study of shared clonotypes between healthy human individuals. Clones were read by immunoSEQ multiplex PCR, and TCRdb kept only the in-frame ones, dropping some. The sample comprises nearly 1,000,000 clones, over 75% of which are singletons, and approximately 1.5% rests with the top ten. The sample taken for sequencing was memory CD4+ T cells sorted from blood. The subset was: CD45RA-negative fraction. Receptors originate from a man aged 18 to 35 in good health.

The V call is TRBV7-2, the J call TRBJ2-7, with D perhaps TRBD2 (6 bases). The CDR3 totals 14 residues. The germline V gene encodes CDR1 SGHTA and CDR2 FQGNSA. The ends were cut back, 1 base at V and 3 bases at J, with 10 bases in the middle. The CDR3 loop is CASSLGAGIYEQYF. As DNA, the CDR3 is TGTGCCAGCAGCTTAGGCGCGGGGATCTACGAGCAGTACTTC.

The rearrangement joins TRBV5-1 to TRBJ2-7; D may be TRBD1 (6 bases). This CDR3 is built from 14 residues. Trimming took off 3 bases at V and 2 bases at J, with 12 bases between the two ends. Germline-derived CDR1 and CDR2 are SGHRS and YFSETQ. CDR3: CASSSGQRPYEQYF. In DNA form, the CDR3 reads TGCGCCAGCAGCTCTGGACAGCGCCCCTACGAGCAGTACTTC.

The rearrangement links TRBV11-2 to TRBJ1-1, with TRBD1 as a possible D gene (6 bases). This CDR3 contains 16 residues. Germline V gives CDR1 SGHAT, CDR2 FQNNGV. V shed 4 bases and J shed 2 bases, with 17 bases lying between them. CDR3 in DNA: TGTGCCAGCAGCTCTACTTCCGGGACAATTAACACTGAAGCTTTCTTT. Translated, it gives CASSSTSGTINTEAFF.

The chain joins TRBV10-3 to TRBJ2-3; 9 nucleotides line up with TRBD1. The junction had 11 bases not matched to a gene; V was cut back by 4 bases and J by 0 bases. This CDR3 spans 18 amino acids. From germline, CDR1 is ENHRY and CDR2 SYGVKD. CDR3 DNA sequence: TGTGCCATCAGTGGGCCGGGACAGGGACAATCTAGCACAGATACGCAGTATTTT. The encoded protein is CAISGPGQGQSSTDTQYF.

The chain links TRBV11-3 to TRBJ2-2; TRBD2 aligns across 11 bases. V was pared by 2 bases and J by 4 bases, with 0 bases of the junction left unmatched. CDR1 and CDR2 from the germline V gene are SGHNT and YENEEA. The CDR3 length is 15 residues. CDR3 nucleotide sequence: TGTGCCAGCAGCTTACTAGCGGGAGGCACCGGGGAGCTGTTTTTT. Its translation is CASSLLAGGTGELFF.

This clone was observed a single time. The V call is TRBV19, the J call TRBJ1-5; D unresolved. This CDR3 contains 16 residues. Germline V gene sequence: CDR1 LNHDA, CDR2 SQIVND (reference sequence). The V end was cut by 8 bases, the J end by 3 bases, with 20 bases between. The DNA for the CDR3 is TGTGCCAGTTCGATTAGAGGAATCGGGTCCAATCAGCCCCAGCATTTT. Residues: CASSIRGIGSNQPQHF.

J is TRBJ1-5 and V is TRBV7-2; TRBD1 matches at 7 bases. V shed 3 bases, J shed 6 bases, and the junction held 5 bases outside the gene matches. The germline gives CDR1 SGHTA, CDR2 FQGNSA. The CDR3 runs to 14 residues. The DNA for the CDR3 is TGTGCCAGCAGCTTGACCCAGGGGGGTCAGCCCCAGCATTTT. Translated: CASSLTQGGQPQHF.

CDR3 nucleotides: TGCGCCAGCAGGAGGGACTCTGGAAACACCATATATTTT. Translation gives CASRRDSGNTIYF. This chain joins TRBV5-1 and TRBJ1-3; D is undetermined. The CDR3 runs 13 residues. The ends were cut back, 5 bases at V and 0 bases at J, with 6 bases in the middle. Germline-derived CDR1 and CDR2 are SGHRS and YFSETQ.